These 25 T cell receptor beta chains came from one sample sequenced in a study of cytomegalovirus exposure and HLA in healthy donors. Primers: 60 Vbeta forward and 13 Jbeta reverse. Repertoires were generated with immunoSEQ multiplex PCR, while TCRdb's copy carries only in-frame clones and drops some. The sample carries about 190,000 clones, roughly 74% recorded once. The sample taken for sequencing was PBMCs. The receptors were gathered from a woman aged 25 to 39 in good health and CMV-seronegative.

V and J are TRBV9 and TRBJ2-6; 7 nucleotides align to TRBD2. CDR1 and CDR2 from the germline V gene are SGDLS and YYNGEE. This CDR3 has 20 residues. Trimming cost V 0 bases and J 3 bases; bases outside gene matches: 15. The CDR3: CASSVVGRSGVTSGANVLTF. The CDR3 DNA reads as TGTGCCAGCAGCGTAGTAGGCCGGAGCGGGGTAACTAGTGGGGCCAACGTCCTGACTTTC.

This clone was detected once. The V call is TRBV27, the J call TRBJ2-7; no clear D. Looked up from germline, CDR1 is MNHEY and CDR2 is SMNVEV (reference sequence). This CDR3 region has 11 residues. Between the trimmed V and J ends, which lost 3 bases and 5 bases, there was a span of 5 bases. The CDR3, as DNA: TGTGCCAGCAGTTTGGGCGACGAGCAGTACTTC. Its protein product is CASSLGDEQYF.

This CDR3 reads CASNPRSGPQHF. The CDR3 DNA reads as TGTGCCAGTAACCCCCGGAGTGGGCCCCAGCATTTT. The chain uses TRBV19 and TRBJ1-5; D gene ambiguous. Germline V gene data show CDR1 as LNHDA and CDR2 as SQIVND (reference sequence). This CDR3 spans 12 amino acids. V was shortened by 7 bases and J by 9 bases, with 13 bases between the two germline ends.

The rearrangement links TRBV5-6 to TRBJ2-1, with 15 positions matching TRBD2. J was trimmed by 5 bases and V by 2 bases; bases with no gene match: 5. This CDR3 region has 17 residues. CDR1 SGHDT and CDR2 YYEEEE come from the germline V gene. CDR3 in amino acids: CASSFRTSGRDNNEQFF. DNA for the CDR3: TGTGCCAGCAGCTTTCGGACTAGCGGGAGGGATAACAATGAGCAGTTCTTC.

V is TRBV6-1 and J is TRBJ2-7; 8 bases match TRBD2. The CDR3 spans 15 residues. CDR1 is MNHNS, CDR2 SASEGT, per germline. With V trimmed by 5 bases and J by 3 bases, 9 bases remained unmatched. CDR3 residues: CASSREGRDYYEQYF. The CDR3 DNA follows: TGTGCCAGCAGTCGGGAGGGCCGCGACTACTACGAGCAGTACTTC.

The rearrangement joins TRBV7-2 to TRBJ2-1; 10 positions match TRBD2. The ends lost 4 bases at V and 6 bases at J; junction bases unmatched: 9. CDR1 SGHTA and CDR2 FQGNSA come from the germline V gene. The CDR3 runs 16 residues. In DNA form, the CDR3 reads TGTGCCAGCAGCTCCGACCCGGGACTAGCGCTCAATGAGCAGTTCTTC. It codes for CASSSDPGLALNEQFF.

This clone showed up just a few times. V usage is TRBV2 and J usage is TRBJ2-3, with D possibly being TRBD2 (6 bases). V gave up 3 bases and J gave up 0 bases, with 10 bases separating them. CDR1 is SNHLY and CDR2 is FYNNEI in the germline V gene. The CDR3 runs to 15 residues. The DNA for the CDR3 is TGTGCCAGCAGTGAGAATGCGGGAAGCACAGATACGCAGTATTTT. Its translation is CASSENAGSTDTQYF.

The J gene is TRBJ2-1, the V gene TRBV10-3; 9 nucleotides agree with TRBD1. This CDR3 contains 16 residues. V was pared by 4 bases and J by 5 bases, with 9 bases of the junction left unmatched. The germline V gene has CDR1 ENHRY and CDR2 SYGVKD. CDR3: CAISGRTGERHNEQFF. In DNA, the CDR3 is TGTGCCATCAGTGGTAGGACAGGGGAACGTCACAATGAGCAGTTCTTC.

The chain recombines TRBV7-2 with TRBJ2-3, with D perhaps matching TRBD1 (5 bases). V lost 4 bases and J lost 6, with 23 bases in between. This CDR3 has 17 amino acids. Germline CDR1 reads SGHTA; CDR2 reads FQGNSA. The CDR3 loop reads CASSYRLAGKIHDTQYF. CDR3 DNA sequence: TGTGCCAGCAGCTACCGATTGGCAGGGAAGATCCACGATACGCAGTATTTT.

This rearrangement joins TRBV29-1 to TRBJ2-2; 7 bases line up with TRBD1. The J segment lost 5 bases and the V segment lost 7 bases, leaving 10 bases of the junction unmatched. Germline CDR1 SQVTM, CDR2 ANQGSEA. The CDR3 covers 14 residues. The CDR3 is CSAARQGRTGELFF. CDR3 DNA sequence: TGCAGCGCCGCTAGACAGGGAAGAACCGGGGAGCTGTTTTTT.

This clone was seen only a few times. This chain joins TRBV9 and TRBJ2-1, with TRBD1 matching 7 bases. The CDR3 covers 16 residues. The germline CDR1 and CDR2 sequences are SGDLS and YYNGEE. The V gene end was trimmed by 3 bases and the J gene end by 2 bases; junction bases not matched to a gene: 8. DNA of the CDR3: TGTGCCAGCAGCGACGAGGACAGGCGACCCTACAATGAGCAGTTCTTC. It is translated as CASSDEDRRPYNEQFF.

The chain carries TRBV29-1 and TRBJ2-7; a possible D gene is TRBD1 (5 bases). Between the trimmed V and J ends, which lost 5 bases and 3 bases, there was a span of 8 bases. This CDR3 spans 11 amino acids. Germline V gives CDR1 SQVTM, CDR2 ANQGSEA. CDR3 nucleotide sequence: TGCAGCGTTTCAGACAGCTACGAGCAGTACTTC. This encodes CSVSDSYEQYF.

The chain carries TRBV4-1 and TRBJ2-3; D may be TRBD2 (5 bases). Germline CDR1 and CDR2: MGHRA and YSYEKL. The CDR3 has 19 amino acids. Trimming shortened V by 1 base and J by 0 bases, and 20 bases separated the two germline ends. In nucleotides, the CDR3 is TGCGCCAGCAGCCAAGGCCCGAGCGGAGACCAAGATAGCACAGATACGCAGTATTTT. This gives the protein CASSQGPSGDQDSTDTQYF.

The rearrangement joins TRBV15 to TRBJ2-7, with D maybe TRBD1 (6 bases). Germline loops: CDR1 LNHNV, CDR2 YYDKDF (reference sequence). This CDR3 comprises 15 residues. V was shortened by 0 bases and J by 0 bases, with 9 bases between the two germline ends. CDR3 in amino acids: CATSRDRQVSYEQYF. In nucleotides, the CDR3 is TGTGCCACCAGCAGAGACCGACAGGTCTCCTACGAGCAGTACTTC.

The chain uses TRBV9 and TRBJ2-1, with 11 bases identical to TRBD2. Germline V lookup: CDR1 SGDLS, CDR2 YYNGEE. V dropped 4 bases and J dropped 15; count of bases not matched to a gene: 15. The length of the CDR3 is 15 residues. CDR3 residues: CASSPYPGLAEKGFF. The DNA of the CDR3 is TGTGCCAGCAGCCCCTACCCGGGACTAGCGGAGAAAGGGTTCTTC.

This chain connects TRBV19 to TRBJ1-4; 7 bases match TRBD1. Germline CDR1 is LNHDA and CDR2 is SQIVND (reference sequence). With 5 bases clipped from V and 8 bases from J, the junction kept 8 bases outside the gene matches. The CDR3 consists of 14 residues. The CDR3 loop is CASSQSDRWEKLFF. The DNA of the CDR3 is TGTGCCAGTAGTCAATCGGACAGGTGGGAAAAACTGTTTTTT.

The chain uses TRBV11-2 and TRBJ2-2; maybe TRBD1 (6 bases). V gave up 2 bases and J gave up 7 bases, with 11 bases separating them. CDR1 SGHAT and CDR2 FQNNGV come from the germline V gene. The CDR3 length is 14 residues. The CDR3 sequence: CASSLLRTVGELFF. CDR3 sequence (DNA): TGTGCCAGCAGCTTACTCCGGACAGTCGGGGAGCTGTTTTTT.

The chain uses TRBV7-9 and TRBJ2-7, with 12 positions matching TRBD1. The CDR3 is 14 residues long. From germline, CDR1 is SEHNR and CDR2 FQNEAQ (reference sequence). V was clipped by 1 base and J by 6 bases; unmatched bases: 1. CDR3 in amino acids: CASSLGDRGLEQYF. The CDR3, as DNA: TGTGCCAGCAGCTTAGGGGACAGGGGGCTCGAGCAGTACTTC. The whole variable domain, remainder taken from reference TRBV7-9 and TRBJ2-7, is DTGVSQNPRHKITKRGQNVTFRCDPISEHNRLYWYRQTLGQGPEFLTYFQNEAQLEKSRLLSDRFSAERPKGSFSTLEIQRTEQGDSAMYLCASSLGDRGLEQYFGPGTRLTVT.

The CDR3 loop reads CASSQDTGLLSEQFF. DNA for the CDR3: TGTGCCAGCAGCCAGGATACAGGGCTGCTGAGTGAGCAGTTCTTC. The rearrangement uses TRBV4-2 and TRBJ2-1; TRBD1 is a possible D gene (6 bases). The length of the CDR3 is 15 residues. V lost 3 bases and J 9 bases, leaving 18 bases between the germline ends. CDR1 is LGHNA, CDR2 YNFKEQ, per germline.

The rearrangement joins TRBV2 to TRBJ2-3; D is perhaps TRBD1 (6 bases). CDR3 length: 17 residues. Trimming shortened V by 3 bases and J by 2 bases, and 18 bases separated the two germline ends. The germline V gene has CDR1 SNHLY and CDR2 FYNNEI. DNA of the CDR3: TGTGCCAGCAGTGAGGATCATGAGGGGGAGTACACAGATACGCAGTATTTT. It encodes CASSEDHEGEYTDTQYF.

The CDR3 DNA sequence: TGTGCCAGCAGTTTTGGGGGGAAAGGTAGTGAAAAACTGTTTTTT. Amino acids: CASSFGGKGSEKLFF. The V gene is TRBV27, the J gene TRBJ1-4, with D possibly matching TRBD1 (5 bases). V dropped 3 bases and J dropped 7 bases, with 15 bases sitting between them. Germline CDR1 reads MNHEY; CDR2 reads SMNVEV (reference sequence). This CDR3 comprises 15 residues.

The rearrangement links TRBV4-1 to TRBJ1-3, with D uncertain. The CDR3 totals 18 residues. CDR1 and CDR2 from the germline V gene are MGHRA and YSYEKL. V was pared by 0 bases and J by 0 bases, with 15 bases between. CDR3: CASSQDWHGVVSGNTIYF. DNA for the CDR3: TGCGCCAGCAGCCAAGATTGGCACGGGGTAGTCTCTGGAAACACCATATATTTT.

This chain uses TRBV6-4 with TRBJ2-3; 11 nucleotides align to TRBD2. V gave up 7 bases and J gave up 2 bases; unmatched junction bases: 2. This CDR3 is 14 amino acids long. CDR1 and CDR2 (germline): MRHNA, SNTAGT. The CDR3 DNA follows: TGTGCCAGCAAGACTAGCGGGGACACAGATACGCAGTATTTT. This gives the protein CASKTSGDTDTQYF.

The genes are TRBV2 and TRBJ2-1; 11 bases match TRBD2. This CDR3 is 14 amino acids long. Germline CDR1 is SNHLY and CDR2 is FYNNEI. The ends lost 8 bases at V and 6 bases at J; junction bases unmatched: 6. The CDR3 sequence is CASATSGSGNEQFF. CDR3 nucleotide sequence: TGTGCCAGCGCAACTAGCGGGAGTGGCAATGAGCAGTTCTTC.

This sequence joins TRBV5-1 and TRBJ1-2; maybe TRBD1 (6 bases). CDR3 length equals 16 residues. The V gene's germline CDR1 is SGHRS and CDR2 YFSETQ. The V end was cut by 0 bases, the J end by 0 bases, with 12 bases between. CDR3 loop: CASSLGARGSNYGYTF. The CDR3 DNA is TGCGCCAGCAGCTTGGGCGCCAGGGGATCTAACTATGGCTACACCTTC.